A single sample gave rise to the 10 T cell receptor beta chains below, sequenced in a study of blood T cell repertoires in COVID-19. Libraries were prepared by immunoSEQ multiplex PCR; TCRdb keeps only in-frame clonotypes and omits some of them. The repertoire holds 120,000 or so clones, with about 85% as singletons. The sequenced sample consisted of peripheral blood. The receptors here all came from a human donor in a cohort sampled during active COVID-19.

This chain connects TRBV5-4 to TRBJ1-3, with a tentative D call TRBD1 (5 bases). The germline gives CDR1 SGHNT, CDR2 YYREEE (reference sequence). The V gene lost 0 bases and the J gene lost 0 bases, with 10 bases spanning the gap. The CDR3 consists of 16 residues. The CDR3 nucleotides are TGTGCCAGCAGCTTGGAGGGGATACTCTCTGGAAACACCATATATTTT. Its translation: CASSLEGILSGNTIYF.

The chain recombines TRBV19 with TRBJ2-2; 10 bases fit TRBD1. The germline V gene encodes CDR1 LNHDA and CDR2 SQIVND (reference sequence). The J segment lost 7 bases and the V segment lost 3 bases, leaving 14 bases of the junction unmatched. The CDR3 is made up of 18 amino acids. The CDR3 here is CASSIPPDWTGGSGELFF. DNA for the CDR3: TGTGCCAGTAGTATCCCCCCTGACTGGACAGGGGGGAGCGGGGAGCTGTTTTTT.

The chain is built from TRBV10-3 and TRBJ2-1; 13 bases match TRBD2. This CDR3 has 15 residues. Germline CDR1 ENHRY, CDR2 SYGVKD. Losses at the gene ends were 8 bases for V and 7 bases for J; bases not matched to a gene: 8. CDR3 DNA: TGTGCCATCGGGGGGACTAGCGGGATGTGGAATGAGCAGTTCTTC. The encoded protein is CAIGGTSGMWNEQFF.

The chain uses TRBV30 and TRBJ1-1; 7 nucleotides align to TRBD1. V dropped 7 bases and J dropped 1; count of bases not matched to a gene: 9. This CDR3 has 14 residues. Germline V CDR1 and CDR2: GTSNPN, SVGIG (reference sequence). The CDR3 region has the DNA TGTGCCTTAAACCGGGACAGCCCGAACACTGAAGCTTTCTTT. Amino acid sequence: CALNRDSPNTEAFF.

V gene TRBV27 combines with J gene TRBJ1-6, with D uncertain. The CDR3 covers 15 residues. Germline loops: CDR1 MNHEY, CDR2 SMNVEV (reference sequence). Trimming left V 1 base short and J 7 bases short, with 11 bases between. CDR3 nucleotides: TGTGCCAGCAGTTTATTGTTCACTAGGAATTCACCCCTCCACTTT. Its protein product is CASSLLFTRNSPLHF.

V usage is TRBV7-2 and J usage is TRBJ2-2; weak D call: TRBD1 (5 bases). The CDR3 has 15 residues. Trimming cost V 1 base and J 4 bases, with 10 bases left between them. Germline loops: CDR1 SGHTA, CDR2 FQGNSA. The CDR3 sequence is CASSLVGASTGELFF. The DNA of the CDR3 is TGTGCCAGCAGCTTAGTTGGGGCCTCCACCGGGGAGCTGTTTTTT.

This clone appeared many times. The V call is TRBV6-5, the J call TRBJ2-1; perhaps TRBD2 as D (6 bases). Germline V gene lookup returns CDR1 MNHEY and CDR2 SVGAGI. Trimming shortened V by 0 bases and J by 10 bases, and 13 bases separated the two germline ends. This CDR3 is built from 14 residues. CDR3 residues: CASSYSRLGGEQFF. CDR3 DNA: TGTGCCAGCAGTTACTCGAGACTAGGAGGAGAGCAGTTCTTC.

The chain links TRBV27 to TRBJ2-7; D possibly corresponds to TRBD1 (6 bases). The germline V and J ends were trimmed by 5 bases and 2 bases, with 22 bases remaining between them. Germline CDR1 reads MNHEY; CDR2 reads SMNVEV (reference sequence). The CDR3 totals 17 residues. The CDR3 reads CASSPAPSGTRTYEQYF. The CDR3 DNA reads TGTGCCAGCAGTCCCGCACCATCCGGGACACGGACCTACGAGCAGTACTTC.

The CDR3 protein is CASSRRTGMGAPLTGELFF. CDR3 nucleotide sequence: TGTGCCAGCAGCCGCAGGACAGGGATGGGAGCCCCCCTGACCGGGGAGCTGTTTTTT. This chain uses TRBV27 with TRBJ2-2; 8 bases line up with TRBD1. With V trimmed by 6 bases and J by 5 bases, 20 bases remained unmatched. The germline CDR1 and CDR2 sequences are MNHEY and SMNVEV (reference sequence). The CDR3 loop spans 19 amino acids.

Written as DNA, the CDR3 is TGTGCCAGTAGTTTCGCAGCGGGAGGGTACTACGAGCAGTACTTC. Translation gives CASSFAAGGYYEQYF. V usage is TRBV19 and J usage is TRBJ2-7, with 10 positions matching TRBD2. CDR3 size: 15 residues. The V segment lost 5 bases and the J segment 3 bases; nucleotides outside the gene matches: 7. Germline V gene lookup returns CDR1 LNHDA and CDR2 SQIVND (reference sequence).